This is a list of T cell receptor beta chains from one sample in a study of T cell repertoires in cytomegalovirus infection. TCRdb re-analysed the reads in MiXCR, keeping a single row per CDR3 protein. The repertoire holds roughly 310,000 distinct CDR3 sequences, with almost 30% as singletons. These TCRs are of unknown antigen specificity. The source was cultured PBMCs, collected from culture after CMV antigen stimulation. The receptors were sampled from a human donor in good health (CMV status not recorded). Some clones in this sample may be carry-over from other donors' samples. Each CDR3 is given with its conserved first and last residue. D genes are given only for firm matches. Part of the rows lack a size; the others show once, few, many or a class for expanded clones.

abundance | d_gene | j_gene | v_gene | CDR3nt | CDR3aa
once | - | TRBJ2-1 | TRBV5-1 | TGCGCCAGCAGCGGGCAGGGCGGGTATGAGCAGTTCTTC | CASSGQGGYEQFF
few | TRBD1 | TRBJ1-1 | TRBV28 | TGTGCCAGCAGTGCCCTATCAGGGGGGTGGGTTGAAGCTTTCTTT | CASSALSGGWVEAFF
- | - | TRBJ1-2 | TRBV29-1 | TGCAGCGGCCACGGGAGGGATGGCTACACCTTC | CSGHGRDGYTF
- | - | TRBJ2-5 | TRBV7-2 | TGTGCCAGCAGCCTAGGCGGGGCTAGGGTGGAGACCCAGTACTTC | CASSLGGARVETQYF
few | - | TRBJ1-5 | TRBV12-3/TRBV12-4 | TGTGCCAGCAGCCCCCGCGAGGGGAGCAATCAGCCCCAGCATTTT | CASSPREGSNQPQHF
- | TRBD2 | TRBJ2-5 | TRBV7-9 | TGTGCCAGCAGAAAGACTAGCGGAGAAGAGACCCAGTACTTC | CASRKTSGEETQYF
few | - | TRBJ1-2 | TRBV25-1 | TGTGCCAGCAGTGAATATATTGCTGGCTACACCTTC | CASSEYIAGYTF
- | TRBD2 | TRBJ2-5 | TRBV12-3/TRBV12-4 | TGTGCCAGCAGTTTTTATAGCGGGGGGCAAGAGACCCAGTACTTC | CASSFYSGGQETQYF
many | TRBD1 | TRBJ2-6 | TRBV7-6 | TGTGCCAGCAGCGGGGACAGGGTTAGCTCTGGGGCCAACGTCCTGACTTTC | CASSGDRVSSGANVLTF
- | - | TRBJ2-1 | TRBV7-3 | TGTGCCAGCAGCTTATCGGCTAGCGGCAGGGGTGAGCAGTTCTTC | CASSLSASGRGEQFF
- | - | TRBJ2-5 | TRBV5-1 | TGCGCCAGCAGGGTGGGGGAGACCCAGTACTTC | CASRVGETQYF
- | TRBD2 | TRBJ2-1 | TRBV10-3 | TGTGCCATCGGCGGGAGGGCCGACGAGCAGTTCTTC | CAIGGRADEQFF
- | TRBD1 | TRBJ2-7 | TRBV9 | TGTGCCAGCAGCGTAGAAGGGGGACAGGTAACCTACGAGCAGTACTTC | CASSVEGGQVTYEQYF
- | TRBD1 | TRBJ2-1 | TRBV7-8 | TGTGCCAGCAGCTTAGGGGACAGGGGAACCCATGAGCAGTTCTTC | CASSLGDRGTHEQFF
many | - | TRBJ1-1 | TRBV6-1 | TGTGCCAGCAGGGGGGCGGGAAGGGCGAGGAACACTGAAGCTTTCTTT | CASRGAGRARNTEAFF
few | - | TRBJ2-7 | TRBV10-3 | TGTGCCATCAGCCATCCTAGGTCGTCCGGGCAGTACTTC | CAISHPRSSGQYF
few | TRBD1 | TRBJ2-1 | TRBV7-4 | TGTGCCAGCAGCTTTTGGGACAGGGATAACAATGAGCAGTTCTTC | CASSFWDRDNNEQFF
few | - | TRBJ2-3 | TRBV7-2 | TGTGCCAGCAGCTTAGTTCTTCCGCATAGCACAGATACGCAGTATTTT | CASSLVLPHSTDTQYF
few | TRBD2 | TRBJ2-7 | TRBV27 | TGTGCCAGCAGTATCCAGCCCCCTAGCGGGAGTAACGAGCAGTACTTC | CASSIQPPSGSNEQYF
few | TRBD2 | TRBJ2-3 | TRBV7-2 | TGTGCCAGCAGCCGACTAGCGGGAGGGCCCGGGGCAGATACGCAGTATTTT | CASSRLAGGPGADTQYF
many | - | TRBJ1-4 | TRBV28 | TGTGCCAGCAGTTTATGGGGACCGTCAACTAATGAAAAACTGTTTTTT | CASSLWGPSTNEKLFF
few | TRBD2 | TRBJ2-5 | TRBV19 | TGTGCCAGTAATGGGGGACTAGCGGGACAAGAGACCCAGTACTTC | CASNGGLAGQETQYF
few | - | TRBJ1-5 | TRBV3-1 | TGTGCCAGCAGCCAAGGAGGGCGAATCGATCAGCCCCAGCATTTT | CASSQGGRIDQPQHF
- | - | TRBJ2-6 | TRBV28 | TGTGCCAGCAGCTCAGGGACTGGGGCCAACGTCCTGACTTTC | CASSSGTGANVLTF
- | TRBD2 | TRBJ2-5 | TRBV5-1 | TGCGCCAGCAGCTTGGGAGGGACTAGCGGAGAAGAGACCCAGTACTTC | CASSLGGTSGEETQYF
- | TRBD1 | TRBJ2-7 | TRBV27 | TGTGCCAGCAGTTTGACAGGGGATAGGCAGTACTTC | CASSLTGDRQYF
few | - | TRBJ2-2 | TRBV6-1 | TGTGCCAGCAGTTACAAGCAGGGTCCCACCGGGGAGCTGTTTTTT | CASSYKQGPTGELFF
- | - | TRBJ2-7 | TRBV12-3/TRBV12-4 | TGTGCCAGCAGTTTATCCAGACCCTCCTACGAGCAGTACTTC | CASSLSRPSYEQYF
- | - | TRBJ2-1 | TRBV4-2 | TGTGCCAGCAGCCAAGACAGGGTAGGCTACAATGAGCAGTTCTTC | CASSQDRVGYNEQFF
many | TRBD1 | TRBJ2-7 | TRBV12-3/TRBV12-4 | TGTGCCAGCAGTGGGTCCCGGGACAGGAGTGTCTCCTACGAGCAGTACTTC | CASSGSRDRSVSYEQYF
few | - | TRBJ1-3 | TRBV2 | TGTGCCAGCCATACAGGGAGCTCTGGAAACACCATATATTTT | CASHTGSSGNTIYF
- | - | TRBJ2-1 | TRBV19 | TGTGCCAGTAGTATAAGCAATGAGCAGTTCTTC | CASSISNEQFF
- | - | TRBJ1-2 | TRBV12-3/TRBV12-4 | TGTGCCAGCAGCGGCCGGGCAGGGCCACAACCTAACTATGGCTACACCTTC | CASSGRAGPQPNYGYTF
- | - | TRBJ1-5 | TRBV7-8 | TGTGCCAGCAGCTGGGCATTTGGCAATCAGCCCCAGCATTTT | CASSWAFGNQPQHF
- | TRBD1 | TRBJ1-2 | TRBV28 | TGTGCCAGCAGTTCCCCGACAGGGATGGCTTCTAACTATGGCTACACCTTC | CASSSPTGMASNYGYTF
once | - | TRBJ1-1 | TRBV27 | TGTGCCAGCAGTGACTTGGGACCTCAGAAGACTGAAGCTTTCTTT | CASSDLGPQKTEAFF
few | TRBD1 | TRBJ2-5 | TRBV7-8 | TGTGCCAGCAGCTTAGCAGCCGGACAGGGTTGGGAGACCCAGTACTTC | CASSLAAGQGWETQYF